The 28 T cell receptor beta chains presented below share a single source sample, sequenced in a study of cytomegalovirus exposure and HLA in healthy donors. Both 60 Vbeta primers and 13 Jbeta primers went into the PCR. This table comes from immunoSEQ multiplex PCR, and its TCRdb copy is limited to in-frame clones, with some not included. The sample holds under 200,000 clones; over 65% are singletons and the top ten take about 1.7%. Sequencing input: PBMCs. These receptors came from a woman in her twenties or thirties in good health and CMV-seronegative.

The rearrangement uses TRBV11-2 and TRBJ2-1; 9 bases are shared with TRBD2. The CDR3 runs 16 residues. The germline CDR1 and CDR2 sequences are SGHAT and FQNNGV. The trim removed 5 bases at V and 0 bases at J, leaving 5 bases unmatched. The CDR3 loop is CASSPLAGDSYNEQFF. The CDR3 nucleotides are TGTGCCAGCAGCCCCTTAGCGGGAGACTCCTACAATGAGCAGTTCTTC.

This chain uses TRBV5-6 with TRBJ2-3, with D maybe TRBD1 (5 bases). CDR1 is SGHDT, CDR2 YYEEEE, per germline. The V and J ends lost 5 bases and 2 bases respectively, with 24 bases between them. The CDR3 contains 18 residues. DNA of the CDR3: TGTGCCAGCAGTTCCACCTCGACAGCTCTGGATTTCACAGATACGCAGTATTTT. Translated: CASSSTSTALDFTDTQYF.

V is TRBV7-3 and J is TRBJ2-2, with D possibly matching TRBD2 (6 bases). V lost 1 base and J lost 5, with 11 bases in between. From germline, CDR1 is SGHTA and CDR2 FQGTGA. The CDR3 has 15 amino acids. The CDR3 DNA is TGTGCCAGCAGCTTAAGCGGGGTGGGAACCGGGGAGCTGTTTTTT. Protein product: CASSLSGVGTGELFF.

V and J are TRBV9 and TRBJ2-7; D is unclear. Trimming stripped 2 bases from V and 2 bases from J, with 14 bases between. The CDR3 totals 15 residues. Germline CDR1 is SGDLS and CDR2 is YYNGEE. CDR3 coding DNA: TGTGCCAGCAGCGTCCAAAAACCCCACACCTACGAGCAGTACTTC. It yields the protein CASSVQKPHTYEQYF.

The chain recombines TRBV6-1 with TRBJ1-2, with 7 bases fitting TRBD1. Germline CDR1 is MNHNS and CDR2 is SASEGT. J gave up 7 bases and V 2 bases, and 7 bases lay outside the gene matches. The CDR3 loop spans 14 amino acids. CDR3 DNA sequence: TGTGCCAGCAGTGAACTAGACAGGGCTCGTGGCTACACCTTC. Protein sequence: CASSELDRARGYTF.

The rearrangement joins TRBV18 to TRBJ2-5, with 7 bases lining up with TRBD2. CDR3 length: 15 residues. V lost 6 bases, J lost 4 bases, and 11 bases stayed unmatched. Germline CDR1 KGHSH, CDR2 LQKENI. CDR3 nucleotides: TGTGCCAGCTCCCCTAGGACGGGGGGATCAGAGACCCAGTACTTC. It translates to CASSPRTGGSETQYF.

The chain links TRBV27 to TRBJ2-7; TRBD1 aligns across 8 bases. The junction had 13 bases not matched to a gene; V was cut back by 4 bases and J by 2 bases. The CDR3 is 17 residues long. Germline V gives CDR1 MNHEY, CDR2 SMNVEV (reference sequence). Here the CDR3 reads CASSSRGWTGIAYEQYF. The CDR3 coding sequence is TGTGCCAGCAGTTCACGAGGGTGGACAGGGATTGCCTACGAGCAGTACTTC.

This sequence joins TRBV9 and TRBJ2-1; 10 bases are shared with TRBD2. CDR3 length: 19 amino acids. Germline values: CDR1 SGDLS, CDR2 YYNGEE. With 4 bases clipped from V and 2 bases from J, the junction kept 15 bases outside the gene matches. CDR3 nucleotides: TGTGCCAGCAGCTCCCATAGGCTAGCGGGAGACCGTCCCTACAATGAGCAGTTCTTC. It is translated as CASSSHRLAGDRPYNEQFF.

The chain carries TRBV7-7 and TRBJ2-3; 7 bases match TRBD2. This CDR3 region has 16 residues. Germline CDR1 SSHAT, CDR2 FNYEAQ (reference sequence). V shed 5 bases, J shed 2 bases, and the junction held 10 bases outside the gene matches. As DNA, the CDR3 is TGTGCCAGCAGCACGGGTGGGAGCGGGGTCACAGATACGCAGTATTTT. Its translation is CASSTGGSGVTDTQYF.

The rearrangement uses TRBV5-1 and TRBJ2-1; tentatively, D is TRBD1 (7 bases). CDR1 and CDR2 (germline): SGHRS, YFSETQ. V was cut by 3 bases and J by 7 bases, with 14 bases left in between. This CDR3 is 14 amino acids long. The CDR3 protein is CASSSQGGLNEQFF. The CDR3 DNA sequence: TGCGCCAGCAGCTCGCAGGGGGGCTTAAATGAGCAGTTCTTC. Drawing the rest from reference TRBV5-1 and TRBJ2-1, the complete variable domain is KAGVTQTPRYLIKTRGQQVTLSCSPISGHRSVSWYQQTPGQGLQFLFEYFSETQRNKGNFPGRFSGRQFSNSRSEMNVSTLELGDSALYLCASSSQGGLNEQFFGPGTRLTVL.

This clone was recorded once. Here the CDR3 DNA reads TGCGCCAGCAGTGCAGGTACGGGGTACGAGCAGTACTTC. This gives the protein CASSAGTGYEQYF. The V and J genes are TRBV10-2 and TRBJ2-7; D possibly corresponds to TRBD2 (5 bases). Germline lookup yields CDR1 WSHSY and CDR2 SAAADI. V lost 4 bases and J lost 4, with 11 bases in between. This CDR3 is 13 amino acids long.

V usage is TRBV27 and J usage is TRBJ1-5, with D possibly being TRBD1 (5 bases). Germline lookup yields CDR1 MNHEY and CDR2 SMNVEV (reference sequence). The CDR3 consists of 13 residues. Trimming pared 3 bases from V and 6 bases from J, leaving 9 bases between. The CDR3 loop is CASSLGPVQPQHF. In nucleotides, the CDR3 is TGTGCCAGCAGTTTGGGGCCGGTTCAGCCCCAGCATTTT.

V is TRBV5-4 and J is TRBJ2-1; TRBD2 aligns across 12 bases. The germline CDR1 and CDR2 sequences are SGHNT and YYREEE (reference sequence). V shed 2 bases and J 6 bases; nucleotides not matched to a gene: 6. The CDR3 loop spans 16 amino acids. The CDR3 DNA is TGTGCCAGCAGCTTCAAGGAGACTAGCGGGGGCAATGAGCAGTTCTTC. The encoded protein is CASSFKETSGGNEQFF.

The V gene is TRBV18, the J gene TRBJ2-5; maybe TRBD2 (6 bases). CDR1 is KGHSH and CDR2 is LQKENI in the germline V gene. This CDR3 has 15 residues. The ends were cut back, 2 bases at V and 1 base at J, with 11 bases in the middle. The CDR3, as DNA: TGTGCCAGCTCACCAGTGTGGAGGGGCCAAGAGACCCAGTACTTC. Translating gives CASSPVWRGQETQYF.

V is TRBV27 and J is TRBJ1-5, with TRBD1 matching 8 bases. This CDR3 has 19 amino acids. Germline V CDR1 and CDR2: MNHEY, SMNVEV (reference sequence). Germline trimming cut 0 bases from V and 4 bases from J; bases unmatched to any gene: 14. In DNA form, the CDR3 reads TGTGCCAGCAGTTTATCCTCGGGACAGGTCCTTCTGGGTAATCAGCCCCAGCATTTT. Its protein product is CASSLSSGQVLLGNQPQHF.

The chain couples TRBV11-2 to TRBJ2-7; D uncertain. This CDR3 is built from 12 residues. V lost 5 bases to trimming and J lost 3 bases, with 8 bases between them. Germline CDR1 and CDR2: SGHAT and FQNNGV. As DNA, the CDR3 is TGTGCCAGCAGCCCGCTAGACTACGAGCAGTACTTC. Translated, it gives CASSPLDYEQYF.

In this sample, this clone turned up once. The chain is built from TRBV18 and TRBJ2-7; 8 bases map to TRBD1. The CDR3 is 12 amino acids. Germline V gives CDR1 KGHSH, CDR2 LQKENI. V dropped 5 bases and J dropped 6; count of bases not matched to a gene: 3. CDR3 in DNA: TGTGCCAGCTCATCTGACAGGGGCGAGCAGTACTTC. Translation gives CASSSDRGEQYF.

The sample holds one count of this clone. The V and J genes are TRBV6-5 and TRBJ2-5; 8 bases agree with TRBD2. CDR1 MNHEY and CDR2 SVGAGI come from the germline V gene. The V segment lost 1 base and the J segment 5 bases; nucleotides outside the gene matches: 9. This CDR3 is built from 16 residues. CDR3 nucleotides: TGTGCCAGCAGTTACTTGTTCGGGAGGGCCAGGGAGACCCAGTACTTC. It specifies CASSYLFGRARETQYF.

The chain employs TRBV19 and TRBJ2-1, with TRBD2 matching over 9 bases. With 10 bases clipped from V and 0 bases from J, the junction kept 10 bases outside the gene matches. The germline gives CDR1 LNHDA, CDR2 SQIVND (reference sequence). The length of the CDR3 is 16 residues. The CDR3 DNA reads as TGTGCCACTAGGAATAGCGGGGGCCTCTCCTACAATGAGCAGTTCTTC. It translates to CATRNSGGLSYNEQFF.

This sequence joins TRBV5-5 and TRBJ2-7, with 7 positions matching TRBD1. Germline trimming cut 3 bases from V and 4 bases from J; bases unmatched to any gene: 4. This CDR3 contains 13 residues. From germline, CDR1 is SGHKS and CDR2 YYEKEE (reference sequence). CDR3 DNA sequence: TGTGCCAGCAGCTACACAGGGGTATACGAGCAGTACTTC. Its translation: CASSYTGVYEQYF. Full variable domain (remainder filled in from reference TRBV5-5 and TRBJ2-7): DAGVTQSPTHLIKTRGQQVTLRCSPISGHKSVSWYQQVLGQGPQFIFQYYEKEERGRGNFPDRFSARQFPNYSSELNVNALLLGDSALYLCASSYTGVYEQYFGPGTRLTVT.

The gene calls are TRBV27 and TRBJ1-1; a weak D match, TRBD1 (5 bases). Trimming pared 5 bases from V and 1 base from J, leaving 14 bases between. Germline values: CDR1 MNHEY, CDR2 SMNVEV (reference sequence). The CDR3 is made up of 15 amino acids. The CDR3 sequence is CASSPKLGQNTEAFF. As DNA, the CDR3 is TGTGCCAGCAGTCCCAAACTCGGACAGAACACTGAAGCTTTCTTT.

This clone was counted only a few times. The chain employs TRBV2 and TRBJ1-5, with D perhaps matching TRBD1 (6 bases). Trimming shortened V by 6 bases and J by 3 bases, and 12 bases separated the two germline ends. CDR1 SNHLY and CDR2 FYNNEI come from the germline V gene. The CDR3 runs to 14 residues. The CDR3 is CASRADSVNQPQHF. CDR3 DNA: TGTGCCAGCAGAGCGGACAGCGTCAATCAGCCCCAGCATTTT.

The chain combines TRBV27 with TRBJ2-7; 10 bases line up with TRBD2. V lost 1 base, J lost 4 bases, and 4 bases stayed unmatched. The CDR3 covers 15 residues. Germline V gene data show CDR1 as MNHEY and CDR2 as SMNVEV (reference sequence). The CDR3 region is CASSLFPSGGYEQYF. CDR3 coding DNA: TGTGCCAGCAGTTTATTCCCTAGCGGGGGATACGAGCAGTACTTC.

The chain links TRBV5-4 to TRBJ1-1; perhaps TRBD1 as D (6 bases). Germline lookup yields CDR1 SGHNT and CDR2 YYREEE (reference sequence). The CDR3 sequence is 15 residues long. Between the trimmed V and J ends, which lost 1 base and 6 bases, there was a span of 16 bases. The CDR3 DNA reads TGTGCCAGCAGCTTGCTTGGGGGCAAATTGGCTGAAGCTTTCTTT. Amino acids: CASSLLGGKLAEAFF.

The chain joins TRBV5-1 to TRBJ1-1; 7 bases are a match to TRBD1. The CDR3 spans 16 residues. V shed 3 bases and J 4 bases; nucleotides not matched to a gene: 12. The germline V gene has CDR1 SGHRS and CDR2 YFSETQ. The CDR3 is CASSWGRGEGGTEAFF. The CDR3 coding sequence is TGCGCCAGCAGCTGGGGCAGGGGGGAAGGGGGCACTGAAGCTTTCTTT.

Notes on this clone: Germline is not matched at one junction end, which may reflect a read error. The chain links TRBV6-1 to TRBJ2-1, with unresolved D. This CDR3 region has 13 residues. Germline CDR1 is MNHNS and CDR2 is SASEGT. The CDR3 here is CASSGLPYDEQFF. The CDR3 nucleotides read TGTGCCAGCAGTGGACTCCCCTACGATGAGCAGTTCTTC.

The gene calls are TRBV6-4 and TRBJ2-1; D might be TRBD2 (6 bases). Looked up from germline, CDR1 is MRHNA and CDR2 is SNTAGT. Trimming removed 2 bases from V and 5 bases from J, with 13 bases in between. This CDR3 is 15 amino acids long. The CDR3 coding sequence is TGTGCCAGCAGTGACGGGCGGGGTCAACACAATGAGCAGTTCTTC. This sequence encodes CASSDGRGQHNEQFF.

The CDR3 coding sequence is TGTGCCAGCAGCCAAGAGTTGGGACTAGCGGTTCAAGAGACCCAGTACTTC. As protein: CASSQELGLAVQETQYF. This sequence joins TRBV4-2 and TRBJ2-5; 11 bases are a match to TRBD2. Germline-derived CDR1 and CDR2 are LGHNA and YNFKEQ. The V gene end was trimmed by 0 bases and the J gene end by 2 bases; junction bases not matched to a gene: 5. The CDR3 runs 17 residues.